This T cell receptor (beta chain) derives from a study of blood T cell repertoires in COVID-19. On the study more broadly: Samples taken during acute and convalescent COVID-19 were collected in the United States, Italy and Spain.

This clone was recorded a few times. Enrollees, about 18 to 89 years old, lived in approximately 24 US areas. Participants' own reports of clinical history determined their cohort assignment. Recovery among Cohort 3 donors was established by two negative PCRs, clearance, or symptom resolution. Looked up from germline, CDR1 is LNHDA and CDR2 is SQIVND (reference sequence). CDR3 length: 13 residues. Trimming left V 7 bases short and J 5 bases short, with 12 bases between. Measured with immunoSEQ multiplex PCR; TCRdb has only the in-frame clones, and not every one. This sample has more than 300,000 clones, with approximately 89% found just once.

The V call is TRBV19, the J call TRBJ1-5, with D perhaps matching TRBD1 (6 bases). What was sequenced was PBMCs or T cells enriched from blood (not recorded which). This clonotype originated in a woman aged 25 to 39 who had recovered from COVID-19. The CDR3 DNA reads TGTGCCAGTACCACAGGGTATGATCAGCCCCAGCATTTT. This encodes CASTTGYDQPQHF.